Each of the 22 T cell receptor beta chains below was sequenced from the same sample in a study of control samples from healthy donors and cancer patients. Here immunoSEQ multiplex PCR was the method, and the copy in TCRdb shows in-frame clones only, minus some. The data contain about 120,000 clones, about 90% of them seen just once; the ten biggest clones take up around 1.8%. Input material: blood. Receptor source: a man aged 18 to 35 in good health.

Points on this clone: The same CDR3 is also encoded by other DNA sequences in this sample. This rearrangement joins TRBV27 to TRBJ2-3; TRBD1 or TRBD2 may be the D gene (5 bases each). Trimming pared 6 bases from V and 6 bases from J, leaving 19 bases between. CDR1 is MNHEY, CDR2 SMNVEV, per germline (reference sequence). The CDR3 totals 15 residues. CDR3 in amino acids: CASRLGSGQGDTQYF. In nucleotides, the CDR3 is TGTGCCAGCAGATTGGGGAGTGGACAAGGGGATACGCAGTATTTT.

The chain has TRBV24-1 and TRBJ1-3; 7 nucleotides line up with TRBD1. CDR1 is KGHDR and CDR2 is SFDVKD in the germline V gene. This CDR3 region has 15 residues. V gave up 0 bases and J gave up 6 bases; unmatched junction bases: 4. The CDR3 protein is CATSDLQGDVNTIYF. CDR3 nucleotides: TGTGCCACCAGTGATTTGCAGGGGGATGTAAACACCATATATTTT.

V usage is TRBV6-1 and J usage is TRBJ2-1; 10 bases are shared with TRBD1. The V segment lost 2 bases and the J segment 4 bases; nucleotides outside the gene matches: 11. Germline lookup yields CDR1 MNHNS and CDR2 SASEGT. There are 18 residues in the CDR3. The CDR3 here is CASSEWWGTGERYNEQFF. The CDR3 DNA follows: TGTGCCAGCAGTGAATGGTGGGGGACAGGGGAGCGGTACAATGAGCAGTTCTTC.

This chain uses TRBV15 with TRBJ2-7; D is uncertain. V dropped 2 bases and J dropped 5 bases, with 10 bases sitting between them. In germline, CDR1 is LNHNV, CDR2 YYDKDF (reference sequence). The CDR3 loop spans 13 amino acids. The CDR3 here is CATSRPRTDEQYF. Here the CDR3 DNA reads TGTGCCACCAGCAGACCCCGGACGGACGAGCAGTACTTC.

The J gene is TRBJ1-3, the V gene TRBV5-6, with unresolved D. The germline V gene has CDR1 SGHDT and CDR2 YYEEEE. Trimming stripped 0 bases from V and 0 bases from J, with 10 bases between. This CDR3 is 16 amino acids long. CDR3: CASSLGAVSSGNTIYF. CDR3 DNA: TGTGCCAGCAGCTTGGGTGCAGTCAGCTCTGGAAACACCATATATTTT.

The V call is TRBV4-3, the J call TRBJ2-7; 8 bases are shared with TRBD1. This CDR3 has 15 residues. The trim removed 4 bases at V and 5 bases at J, leaving 10 bases unmatched. Germline values: CDR1 LGHNA, CDR2 YSLEER. CDR3 sequence: CASSPQGQGRHEQYF. DNA of the CDR3: TGCGCCAGCAGCCCACAAGGACAGGGTCGGCACGAGCAGTACTTC.

This clone was seen only a few times. The V gene is TRBV7-9, the J gene TRBJ1-1, with D uncertain. This CDR3 is 14 amino acids long. V lost 7 bases to trimming and J lost 1 base, with 13 bases between them. Looked up from germline, CDR1 is SEHNR and CDR2 is FQNEAQ (reference sequence). CDR3 sequence reads: CASTNLSTNTEAFF. For the CDR3, the DNA is TGTGCCAGCACCAACCTTTCGACGAACACTGAAGCTTTCTTT.

Here the CDR3 DNA reads TGTGCCAGCAGTTATGTCGAGACCCAGTACTTC. Translated, it gives CASSYVETQYF. The genes are TRBV6-5 and TRBJ2-5; D remains ambiguous. Trimming took 3 bases from V and 5 from J, leaving 4 bases between them. Germline-derived CDR1 and CDR2 are MNHEY and SVGAGI. This CDR3 has 11 amino acids.

V usage is TRBV24-1 and J usage is TRBJ1-2; D is possibly TRBD1 (5 bases). Trimming cost V 9 bases and J 2 bases, with 15 bases left between them. The CDR3 is 14 residues long. Germline CDR1 and CDR2: KGHDR and SFDVKD. The CDR3 region is CATRGRPDNYGYTF. As DNA, the CDR3 is TGTGCCACCCGGGGACGCCCTGACAACTATGGCTACACCTTC.

This chain links TRBV29-1 with TRBJ1-2; D gene ambiguous. CDR1 and CDR2 (germline): SQVTM, ANQGSEA. There are 10 residues in the CDR3. Trimming stripped 6 bases from V and 7 bases from J, with 9 bases between. The CDR3 nucleotides are TGCAGCGTCCACGTCTCTGGCTACACCTTC. It yields the protein CSVHVSGYTF.

This chain links TRBV4-2 with TRBJ2-1, with TRBD2 matching over 7 bases. Trimming cost V 7 bases and J 2 bases; bases outside gene matches: 17. Germline-derived CDR1 and CDR2 are LGHNA and YNFKEQ. The CDR3 runs to 18 residues. The CDR3 is CASTGGAGSALPYNEQFF. The CDR3 DNA reads TGTGCCAGCACCGGGGGAGCGGGATCAGCATTACCCTACAATGAGCAGTTCTTC.

The genes are TRBV15 and TRBJ2-7; D is tentatively TRBD1 or TRBD2 (6 bases each). V was trimmed by 0 bases and J by 6 bases, leaving 18 bases between them. Germline lookup yields CDR1 LNHNV and CDR2 YYDKDF (reference sequence). The CDR3 covers 16 residues. Written as DNA, the CDR3 is TGTGCCACCAGCAGAGATTCAGGCGGCAGGGGAGGCGAGCAGTACTTC. Residues: CATSRDSGGRGGEQYF.

The rearrangement joins TRBV7-6 to TRBJ2-7; TRBD2 matches 12 bases. The V and J ends lost 4 bases and 2 bases, in that order; junction bases with no gene match: 9. The CDR3 has 17 amino acids. Germline V CDR1 and CDR2: SGHVS, FNYEAQ. The CDR3 DNA reads as TGTGCCAGCAGCTCCACCTCTAGCGGGAGGGCCCCCTACGAGCAGTACTTC. The encoded protein is CASSSTSSGRAPYEQYF.

The rearrangement links TRBV6-5 to TRBJ1-2; D call uncertain. The germline gives CDR1 MNHEY, CDR2 SVGAGI. Trimming pared 3 bases from V and 6 bases from J, leaving 11 bases between. The CDR3 length is 13 residues. CDR3 sequence reads: CASSYRTKNGYTF. The CDR3 bases are TGTGCCAGCAGTTATCGGACCAAGAATGGCTACACCTTC.

The V and J genes are TRBV18 and TRBJ1-1; D remains ambiguous. V was shortened by 1 base and J by 1 base, with 4 bases between the two germline ends. The germline CDR1 and CDR2 sequences are KGHSH and LQKENI. The CDR3 has 13 amino acids. The CDR3 nucleotides are TGTGCCAGCTCACCACAGAGGAACACTGAAGCTTTCTTT. Amino acid sequence: CASSPQRNTEAFF.

The rearrangement joins TRBV28 to TRBJ1-6; tentative D call: TRBD1 (6 bases). The CDR3 spans 17 residues. V gave up 0 bases and J gave up 8 bases, with 17 bases separating them. Germline loops: CDR1 MDHEN, CDR2 SYDVKM. In nucleotides, the CDR3 is TGTGCCAGCAGTTTATGGGGGGGACACGGACCCGATTCACCCCTCCACTTT. Translated, it gives CASSLWGGHGPDSPLHF.

This clone appeared a single time. V is TRBV9 and J is TRBJ2-7; maybe TRBD1 (5 bases). Per the germline V gene, CDR1 is SGDLS and CDR2 is YYNGEE. CDR3 length equals 13 residues. Trimming removed 0 bases at V and 5 bases at J, with 9 bases between. The DNA for the CDR3 is TGTGCCAGCAGCGTAGCTGCGACAGACGAGCAGTACTTC. Residues: CASSVAATDEQYF.

The chain joins TRBV25-1 to TRBJ1-1, with 9 bases aligning to TRBD1. V shed 6 bases, J shed 5 bases, and the junction held 10 bases outside the gene matches. Germline V gene data show CDR1 as MGHDK and CDR2 as SYGVNS. The CDR3 loop spans 15 amino acids. As DNA, the CDR3 is TGTGCCAGCAGACAACCGGGACAGGGAAGGACTGAAGCTTTCTTT. This gives the protein CASRQPGQGRTEAFF.

CDR3 sequence (DNA): TGTGCCAGCAGCCTGACTCTAGCGGTATACAATGAGCAGTTCTTC. Protein: CASSLTLAVYNEQFF. This chain uses TRBV4-2 with TRBJ2-1; 7 bases match TRBD2. The CDR3 consists of 15 residues. CDR1 is LGHNA and CDR2 is YNFKEQ in the germline V gene. Trimming cost V 4 bases and J 4 bases; bases outside gene matches: 7.

The chain joins TRBV5-1 to TRBJ2-1; TRBD2 agrees at 7 bases. The ends lost 5 bases at V and 4 bases at J; junction bases unmatched: 6. CDR3 length: 14 residues. The germline V gene has CDR1 SGHRS and CDR2 YFSETQ. The CDR3 loop reads CASSLSSGYNEQFF. For the CDR3, the DNA is TGCGCCAGCAGTTTGTCTAGCGGTTACAATGAGCAGTTCTTC. Variable domain in full (rest from reference TRBV5-1 and TRBJ2-1): KAGVTQTPRYLIKTRGQQVTLSCSPISGHRSVSWYQQTPGQGLQFLFEYFSETQRNKGNFPGRFSGRQFSNSRSEMNVSTLELGDSALYLCASSLSSGYNEQFFGPGTRLTVL.

This clone appeared a single time. J is TRBJ2-7 and V is TRBV27; TRBD1 matches at 11 bases. Germline loops: CDR1 MNHEY, CDR2 SMNVEV (reference sequence). Trimming at V came to 6 bases and at J to 2 bases, leaving 6 bases not matched to a gene. The CDR3 loop spans 15 amino acids. The CDR3 DNA is TGTGCCAGCAGCCCCGGGACAGGGGGACCCTACGAGCAGTACTTC. It translates to CASSPGTGGPYEQYF.

The gene calls are TRBV30 and TRBJ2-7, with D unclear. There are 14 residues in the CDR3. V lost 4 bases and J lost 2, with 15 bases in between. Germline CDR1 GTSNPN, CDR2 SVGIG (reference sequence). The CDR3 loop reads CAWTTDPSTYEQYF. The CDR3 nucleotides are TGTGCCTGGACTACTGACCCCTCTACCTACGAGCAGTACTTC.